This T cell receptor (beta chain) was obtained from a study of identical twins. The CDR3 contains 13 residues. Trimming left V 6 bases short and J 7 bases short, with 12 bases between. Germline V gives CDR1 LNHDA, CDR2 SQIVND (reference sequence). MiXCR, run by TCRdb on the 5' RACE reads, gives a single entry per CDR3 protein. Found here are hundreds of thousands of distinct CDR3 sequences, over 8.5% of them singletons; the top ten hold roughly 0.9%. This sample was also put to use in a study of yellow fever vaccine responses in identical twins.

V gene TRBV19 combines with J gene TRBJ2-2, with unresolved D. The clonotype comes from a woman aged 18-29 years in good health. Sequencing input: PBMCs. The DNA of the CDR3 is TGTGCCAGTAGAGGCCGGACCGGCGGGGAGCTGTTTTTT. Amino acid sequence: CASRGRTGGELFF.